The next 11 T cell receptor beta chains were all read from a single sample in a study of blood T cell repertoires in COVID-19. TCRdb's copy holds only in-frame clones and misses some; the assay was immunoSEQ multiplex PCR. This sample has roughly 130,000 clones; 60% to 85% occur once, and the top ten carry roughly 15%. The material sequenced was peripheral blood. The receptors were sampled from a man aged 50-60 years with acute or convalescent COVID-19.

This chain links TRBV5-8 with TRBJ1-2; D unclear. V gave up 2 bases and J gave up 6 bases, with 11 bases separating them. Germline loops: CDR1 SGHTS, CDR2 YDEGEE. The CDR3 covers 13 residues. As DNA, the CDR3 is TGTGCCAGCAGCTTTCGGGGTTCGAATGGCTACACCTTC. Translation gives CASSFRGSNGYTF.

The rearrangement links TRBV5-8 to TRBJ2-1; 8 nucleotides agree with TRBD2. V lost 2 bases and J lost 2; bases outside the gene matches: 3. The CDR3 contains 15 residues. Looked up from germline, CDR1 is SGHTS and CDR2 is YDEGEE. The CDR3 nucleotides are TGTGCCAGCAGCTTCGGACTAGCTGCCTACAATGAGCAGTTCTTC. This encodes CASSFGLAAYNEQFF.

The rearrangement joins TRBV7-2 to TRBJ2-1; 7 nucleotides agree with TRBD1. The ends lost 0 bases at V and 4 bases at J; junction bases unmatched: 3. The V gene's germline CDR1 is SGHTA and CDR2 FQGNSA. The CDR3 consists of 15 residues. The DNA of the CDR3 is TGTGCCAGCAGCTTAGCGGCAGGGGGATACAATGAGCAGTTCTTC. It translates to CASSLAAGGYNEQFF.

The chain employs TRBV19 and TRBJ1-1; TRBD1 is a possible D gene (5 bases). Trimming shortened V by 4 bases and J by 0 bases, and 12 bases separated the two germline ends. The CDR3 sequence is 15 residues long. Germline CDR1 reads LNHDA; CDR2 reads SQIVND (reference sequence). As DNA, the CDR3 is TGTGCCAGTAGTAAAATACAGGCGATGAACACTGAAGCTTTCTTT. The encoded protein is CASSKIQAMNTEAFF.

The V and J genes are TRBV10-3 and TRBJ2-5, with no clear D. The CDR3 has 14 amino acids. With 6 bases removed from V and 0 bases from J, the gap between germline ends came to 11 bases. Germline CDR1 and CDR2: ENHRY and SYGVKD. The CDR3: CAIRETDNQETQYF. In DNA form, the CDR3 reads TGTGCCATCAGGGAGACCGACAACCAAGAGACCCAGTACTTC.

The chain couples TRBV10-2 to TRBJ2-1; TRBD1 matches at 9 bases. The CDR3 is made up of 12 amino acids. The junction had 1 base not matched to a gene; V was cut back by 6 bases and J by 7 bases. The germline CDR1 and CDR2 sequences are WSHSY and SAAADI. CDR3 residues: CASRQGANEQFF. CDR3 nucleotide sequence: TGCGCCAGCAGACAGGGGGCGAATGAGCAGTTCTTC.

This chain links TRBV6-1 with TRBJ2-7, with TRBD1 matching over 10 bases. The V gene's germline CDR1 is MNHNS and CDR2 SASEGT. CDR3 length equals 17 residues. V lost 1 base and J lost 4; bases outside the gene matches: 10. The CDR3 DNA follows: TGTGCCAGCAGTGAAGGAAGGGGACAGGGGAAAGGTTACGAGCAGTACTTC. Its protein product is CASSEGRGQGKGYEQYF.

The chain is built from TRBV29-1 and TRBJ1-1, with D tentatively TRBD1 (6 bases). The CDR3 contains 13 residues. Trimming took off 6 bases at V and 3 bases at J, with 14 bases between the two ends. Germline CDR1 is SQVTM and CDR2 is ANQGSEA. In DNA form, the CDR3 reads TGCAGCGTGGCGCGAAACAGGGACACTGAAGCTTTCTTT. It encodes CSVARNRDTEAFF.

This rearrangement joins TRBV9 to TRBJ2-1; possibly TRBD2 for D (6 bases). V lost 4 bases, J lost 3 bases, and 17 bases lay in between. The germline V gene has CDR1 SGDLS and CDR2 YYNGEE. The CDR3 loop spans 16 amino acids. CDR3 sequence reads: CASSTILGAGYNEQFF. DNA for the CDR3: TGTGCCAGCAGCACCATACTAGGAGCGGGCTACAATGAGCAGTTCTTC.

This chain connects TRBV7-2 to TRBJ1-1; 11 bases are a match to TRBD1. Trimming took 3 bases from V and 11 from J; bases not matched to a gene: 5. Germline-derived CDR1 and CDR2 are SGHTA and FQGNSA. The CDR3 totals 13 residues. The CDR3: CASSLDRGPWAFF. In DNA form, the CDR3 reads TGTGCCAGCAGCTTGGACAGGGGGCCATGGGCTTTCTTT.

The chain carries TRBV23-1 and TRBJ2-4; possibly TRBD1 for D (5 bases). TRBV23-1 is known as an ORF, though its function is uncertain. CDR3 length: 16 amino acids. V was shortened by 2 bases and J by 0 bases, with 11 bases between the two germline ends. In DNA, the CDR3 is TGCGCCAGCAGTCAAGGTCAGGGCCTAGCCAAAAACATTCAGTACTTC. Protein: CASSQGQGLAKNIQYF.